This T cell receptor beta chain was profiled in a study of PD-1 blockade in classical Hodgkin lymphoma. Method: immunoSEQ multiplex PCR; TCRdb's copy keeps in-frame clones and lacks some. This table holds under 30,000 clones, 90% to 95% found once. After removal of 6 bases from V and 8 bases from J, the junction contained 6 bases not matched to a gene. CDR1 is MDHEN and CDR2 is SYDVKM in the germline V gene. This CDR3 is 14 amino acids long. This clone was recorded a few times. Its specificity is not known. Described time point: newly diagnosed, previously untreated cHL patient sample. Comparison relied on PBMCs that came from newly diagnosed, untreated classical Hodgkin lymphoma. Findings of the study overall: Newly diagnosed patients reportedly had lower baseline TCR diversity than healthy donors. Repertoires differed for reasons still undefined, possibly disease activity or prior therapy.

This clonotype was sampled from a human donor with classical Hodgkin lymphoma. The V gene is TRBV28, the J gene TRBJ2-1, with TRBD2 matching 11 bases. The sequenced material came from peripheral blood mononuclear cells (PBMCs). The CDR3 coding sequence is TGTGCCAGCAGAACTAGCGGGAGTCTCTATGAGCAGTTCTTC. This encodes CASRTSGSLYEQFF.